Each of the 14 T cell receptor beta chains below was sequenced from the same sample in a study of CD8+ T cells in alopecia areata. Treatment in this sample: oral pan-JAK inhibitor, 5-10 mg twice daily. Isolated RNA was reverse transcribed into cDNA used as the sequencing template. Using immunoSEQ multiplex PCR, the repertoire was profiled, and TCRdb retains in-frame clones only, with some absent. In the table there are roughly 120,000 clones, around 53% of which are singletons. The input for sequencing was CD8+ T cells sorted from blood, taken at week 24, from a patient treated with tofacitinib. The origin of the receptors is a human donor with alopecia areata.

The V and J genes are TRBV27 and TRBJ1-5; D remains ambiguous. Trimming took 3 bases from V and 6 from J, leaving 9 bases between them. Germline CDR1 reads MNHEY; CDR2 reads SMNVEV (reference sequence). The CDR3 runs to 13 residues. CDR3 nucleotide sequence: TGTGCCAGCAGTTTCACCGTGTTTCAGCCCCAGCATTTT. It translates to CASSFTVFQPQHF.

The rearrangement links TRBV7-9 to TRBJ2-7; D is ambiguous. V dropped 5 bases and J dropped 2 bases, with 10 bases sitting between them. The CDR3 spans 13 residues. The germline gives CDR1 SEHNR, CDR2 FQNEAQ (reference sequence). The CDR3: CASSDMKAYEQYF. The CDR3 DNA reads TGTGCCAGCAGCGACATGAAGGCCTACGAGCAGTACTTC. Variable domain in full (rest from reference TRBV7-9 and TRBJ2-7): DTGVSQNPRHKITKRGQNVTFRCDPISEHNRLYWYRQTLGQGPEFLTYFQNEAQLEKSRLLSDRFSAERPKGSFSTLEIQRTEQGDSAMYLCASSDMKAYEQYFGPGTRLTVT.

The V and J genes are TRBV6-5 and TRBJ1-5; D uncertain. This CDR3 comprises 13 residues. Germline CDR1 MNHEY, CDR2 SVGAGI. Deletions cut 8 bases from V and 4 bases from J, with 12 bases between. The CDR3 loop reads CASASMGNQPQHF. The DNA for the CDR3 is TGTGCCAGCGCCTCGATGGGGAATCAGCCCCAGCATTTT.

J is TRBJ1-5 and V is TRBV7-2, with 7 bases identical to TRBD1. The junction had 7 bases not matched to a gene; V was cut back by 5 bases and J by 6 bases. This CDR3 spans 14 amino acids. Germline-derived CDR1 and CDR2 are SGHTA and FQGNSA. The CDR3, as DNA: TGTGCCAGCAGCCAGACAGGGAAGGGTCAGCCCCAGCATTTT. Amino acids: CASSQTGKGQPQHF.

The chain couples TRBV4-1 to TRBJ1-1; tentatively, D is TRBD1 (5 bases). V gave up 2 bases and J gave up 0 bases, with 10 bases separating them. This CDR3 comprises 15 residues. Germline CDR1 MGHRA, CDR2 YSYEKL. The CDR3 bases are TGCGCCAGCAGCCAAAGCGGGACGATGAACACTGAAGCTTTCTTT. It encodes CASSQSGTMNTEAFF.

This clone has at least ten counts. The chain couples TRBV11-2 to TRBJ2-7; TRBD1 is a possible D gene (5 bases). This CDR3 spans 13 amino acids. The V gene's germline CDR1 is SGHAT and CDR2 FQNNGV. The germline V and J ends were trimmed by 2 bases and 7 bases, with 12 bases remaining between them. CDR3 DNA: TGTGCCAGCAGCTTACCTTTCCCAGGGGAGCAGTACTTC. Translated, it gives CASSLPFPGEQYF.

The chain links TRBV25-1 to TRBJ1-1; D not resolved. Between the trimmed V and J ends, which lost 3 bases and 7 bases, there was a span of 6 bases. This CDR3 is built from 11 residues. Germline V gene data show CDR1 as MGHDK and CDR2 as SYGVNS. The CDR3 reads CASSDPFEAFF. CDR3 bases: TGTGCCAGCAGTGATCCTTTTGAAGCTTTCTTT.

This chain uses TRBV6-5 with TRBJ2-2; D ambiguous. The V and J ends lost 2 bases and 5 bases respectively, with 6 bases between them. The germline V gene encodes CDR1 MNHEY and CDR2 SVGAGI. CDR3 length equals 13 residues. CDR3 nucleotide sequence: TGTGCCAGCAGTTACCGCCTAACCGGGGAGCTGTTTTTT. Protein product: CASSYRLTGELFF.

CDR3 sequence: CAWSVNPIYEQYF. CDR3 in DNA: TGTGCCTGGAGTGTTAATCCGATCTACGAGCAGTACTTC. The chain uses TRBV30 and TRBJ2-7, with D uncertain. The CDR3 runs 13 residues. Trimming removed 0 bases at V and 3 bases at J, with 9 bases between. Germline CDR1 GTSNPN, CDR2 SVGIG (reference sequence).

DNA for the CDR3: TGTGCCAGCAAGGGGGGGACCAATCAGCCCCAGCATTTT. It specifies CASKGGTNQPQHF. This chain connects TRBV6-5 to TRBJ1-5; perhaps TRBD1 as D (6 bases). The germline V gene has CDR1 MNHEY and CDR2 SVGAGI. The ends were cut back, 7 bases at V and 3 bases at J, with 10 bases in the middle. The CDR3 contains 13 residues.

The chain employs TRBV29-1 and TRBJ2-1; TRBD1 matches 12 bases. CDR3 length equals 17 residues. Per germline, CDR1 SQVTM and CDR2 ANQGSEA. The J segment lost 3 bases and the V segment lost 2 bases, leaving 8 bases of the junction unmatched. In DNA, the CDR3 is TGCAGCGTTGAACTAACCGGGACAGGGGGCTTCTACAATGAGCAGTTCTTC. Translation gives CSVELTGTGGFYNEQFF.

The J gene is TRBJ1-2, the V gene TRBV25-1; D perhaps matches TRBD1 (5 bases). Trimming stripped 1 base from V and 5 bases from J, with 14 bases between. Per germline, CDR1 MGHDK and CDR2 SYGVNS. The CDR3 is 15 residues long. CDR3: CASSEWDARTYGYTF. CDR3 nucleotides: TGTGCCAGCAGTGAATGGGACGCCCGTACGTATGGCTACACCTTC.

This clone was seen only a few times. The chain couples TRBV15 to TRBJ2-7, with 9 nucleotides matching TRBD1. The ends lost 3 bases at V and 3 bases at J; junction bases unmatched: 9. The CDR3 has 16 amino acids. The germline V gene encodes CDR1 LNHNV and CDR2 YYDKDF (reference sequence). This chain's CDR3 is CATSRPRDREIYEQYF. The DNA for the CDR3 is TGTGCCACCAGCAGGCCCCGGGACAGGGAAATCTACGAGCAGTACTTC.

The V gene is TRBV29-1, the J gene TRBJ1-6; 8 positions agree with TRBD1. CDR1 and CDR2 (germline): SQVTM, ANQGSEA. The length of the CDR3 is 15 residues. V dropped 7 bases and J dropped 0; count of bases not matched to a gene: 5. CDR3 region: CSDGQGSSYNSPLHF. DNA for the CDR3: TGCAGCGACGGACAGGGAAGCTCCTATAATTCACCCCTCCACTTT.